Each of the 21 T cell receptor beta chains below was sequenced from the same sample in a study of blood T cell repertoires in COVID-19. Produced via immunoSEQ multiplex PCR; TCRdb's table is partial and in-frame only. The sample has about 280,000 clones, around 88% seen once. The sample taken for sequencing was PBMCs or T cells enriched from blood (not recorded which). These TCRs come from a woman aged 40 to 50 who had recovered from COVID-19.

The chain is built from TRBV28 and TRBJ2-3; 7 bases map to TRBD1. J lost 2 bases, V lost 7 bases, and 9 bases had no gene match. The CDR3 loop spans 15 amino acids. Per germline, CDR1 MDHEN and CDR2 SYDVKM. The CDR3 DNA is TGTGCCAGCAACCTCCCGACAGGGACCACAGATACGCAGTATTTT. This sequence encodes CASNLPTGTTDTQYF.

A note on this clone: Other DNA sequences within the sample encode an identical CDR3. This sequence joins TRBV7-3 and TRBJ1-3, with D possibly being TRBD1 (6 bases). The CDR3 extends over 13 amino acids. V lost 4 bases and J 4 bases, leaving 8 bases between the germline ends. Germline CDR1 is SGHTA and CDR2 is FQGTGA. In DNA, the CDR3 is TGTGCCAGCAGCTCAGGACAGGGAAACACCATATATTTT. Translation gives CASSSGQGNTIYF.

The chain carries TRBV4-1 and TRBJ2-7; 9 bases map to TRBD2. Germline V lookup: CDR1 MGHRA, CDR2 YSYEKL. Trimming removed 0 bases from V and 1 base from J; junction bases left unmatched: 7. The CDR3 length is 17 residues. The CDR3 sequence is CASSQDRWAGGSYEQYF. The CDR3 DNA is TGCGCCAGCAGCCAAGATCGGTGGGCGGGAGGGTCCTACGAGCAGTACTTC.

V usage is TRBV18 and J usage is TRBJ2-3; D is ambiguous. Germline V CDR1 and CDR2: KGHSH, LQKENI. This CDR3 has 12 residues. The V and J ends lost 6 bases and 0 bases respectively, with 4 bases between them. In DNA form, the CDR3 reads TGTGCCAGCTCTCAGAGCACAGATACGCAGTATTTT. Protein product: CASSQSTDTQYF. The full variable domain, its missing parts supplied by reference TRBV18 and TRBJ2-3, is NAGVMQNPRHLVRRRGQEARLRCSPMKGHSHVYWYRQLPEEGLKFMVYLQKENIIDESGMPKERFSAEFPKEGPSILRIQQVVRGDSAAYFCASSQSTDTQYFGPGTRLTVL.

This clone was seen a few times. V is TRBV6-5 and J is TRBJ2-7, with D hard to call. Trimming removed 4 bases at V and 0 bases at J, with 10 bases between. Per germline, CDR1 MNHEY and CDR2 SVGAGI. The CDR3 totals 14 residues. The CDR3 reads CASSFTFSSYEQYF. The CDR3 coding sequence is TGTGCCAGCAGTTTCACTTTTAGCTCCTACGAGCAGTACTTC.

The J gene is TRBJ1-1, the V gene TRBV2; perhaps TRBD1 as D (5 bases). The germline gives CDR1 SNHLY, CDR2 FYNNEI. This CDR3 has 12 amino acids. Trimming took 4 bases from V and 8 from J, leaving 11 bases between them. CDR3 nucleotide sequence: TGTGCCAGCAGTGCTCAGGGTCTGGAAGCTTTCTTT. It codes for CASSAQGLEAFF.

V is TRBV9 and J is TRBJ2-4, with 11 bases matching TRBD1. This CDR3 has 18 amino acids. The germline gives CDR1 SGDLS, CDR2 YYNGEE. J was trimmed by 2 bases and V by 0 bases; bases with no gene match: 7. CDR3 residues: CASSVGLGQGAPKNIQYF. In DNA, the CDR3 is TGTGCCAGCAGCGTAGGTTTAGGACAGGGGGCCCCCAAAAACATTCAGTACTTC.

The chain links TRBV29-1 to TRBJ1-2; TRBD1 matches at 8 bases. Germline values: CDR1 SQVTM, CDR2 ANQGSEA. The CDR3 has 13 residues. With 4 bases clipped from V and 3 bases from J, the junction kept 4 bases outside the gene matches. DNA for the CDR3: TGCAGCGTTGTAGGGACAGGTTACTATGGCTACACCTTC. Its protein is CSVVGTGYYGYTF. Looking up the rest from reference TRBV29-1 and TRBJ1-2 gives the full variable domain: SAVISQKPSRDICQRGTSLTIQCQVDSQVTMMFWYRQQPGQSLTLIATANQGSEATYESGFVIDKFPISRPNLTFSTLTVSNMSPEDSSIYLCSVVGTGYYGYTFGSGTRLTVV.

This chain links TRBV3-1 (or the pseudogene TRBV3-2) with TRBJ2-3; 7 bases align to TRBD2. This CDR3 is 17 amino acids long. Germline V gene sequence: CDR1 LGHDT, CDR2 YNNKEL (reference sequence). Losses at the gene ends were 5 bases for V and 2 bases for J; bases not matched to a gene: 13. The CDR3 bases are TGTGCCAGCAGCGCACCCATCTTCGCGGGGGTCACAGATACGCAGTATTTT. This codes for CASSAPIFAGVTDTQYF.

The rearrangement links TRBV5-1 to TRBJ2-2; 10 nucleotides align to TRBD2. Germline V gives CDR1 SGHRS, CDR2 YFSETQ. There are 15 residues in the CDR3. With V trimmed by 4 bases and J by 7 bases, 7 bases remained unmatched. Here the CDR3 DNA reads TGCGCCAGCAGCCTTTCTAGCGGGAGAGGCGGGGAGCTGTTTTTT. Its protein product is CASSLSSGRGGELFF. The full variable domain, with the rest looked up from reference TRBV5-1 and TRBJ2-2, is KAGVTQTPRYLIKTRGQQVTLSCSPISGHRSVSWYQQTPGQGLQFLFEYFSETQRNKGNFPGRFSGRQFSNSRSEMNVSTLELGDSALYLCASSLSSGRGGELFFGEGSRLTVL.

Worth noting for this clone: Distinct nucleotide sequences in the sample also encode this CDR3. The chain combines TRBV6-5 with TRBJ1-5; D uncertain. From germline, CDR1 is MNHEY and CDR2 SVGAGI. The CDR3 has 13 amino acids. V was shortened by 6 bases and J by 0 bases, with 6 bases between the two germline ends. CDR3 DNA: TGTGCCAGCAGGCAGTCTAGCAATCAGCCCCAGCATTTT. As protein: CASRQSSNQPQHF.

The V call is TRBV28, the J call TRBJ2-7; no definite D call. Between the trimmed V and J ends, which lost 6 bases and 2 bases, there was a span of 8 bases. Germline V gene sequence: CDR1 MDHEN, CDR2 SYDVKM. This CDR3 comprises 12 residues. CDR3 region: CASSPVPYEQYF. In DNA, the CDR3 is TGTGCCAGCAGCCCTGTCCCCTACGAGCAGTACTTC.

V and J are TRBV7-9 and TRBJ2-7; TRBD2 matches at 8 bases. The CDR3 covers 14 residues. With 6 bases clipped from V and 7 bases from J, the junction kept 11 bases outside the gene matches. Germline V gene lookup returns CDR1 SEHNR and CDR2 FQNEAQ (reference sequence). For the CDR3, the DNA is TGTGCCAGCAGGCCCGGGGGGGCGGGAGATGAGCAGTACTTC. It yields the protein CASRPGGAGDEQYF.

This clone was observed a handful of times. The junction shows a germline mismatch at one end, possibly a read error. The chain couples TRBV2 to TRBJ1-2; D not certain. Germline assignment: CDR1 SNHLY and CDR2 FYNNEI. The CDR3 runs 11 residues. CDR3 DNA sequence: TGTGCCAGCAGTGGGCTTGGCACGCATATATTC. This gives the protein CASSGLGTHIF. Supplemented by reference TRBV2 and TRBJ1-2, the full variable domain reads EPEVTQTPSHQVTQMGQEVILRCVPISNHLYFYWYRQILGQKVEFLVSFYNNEISEKSEIFDDQFSVERPDGSNFTLKIRSTKLEDSAMYFCASSGLGTHIFGSGTRLTVV.

The chain recombines TRBV11-3 with TRBJ2-2, with D perhaps matching TRBD1 (5 bases). V was shortened by 5 bases and J by 4 bases, with 20 bases between the two germline ends. The CDR3 runs to 17 residues. Germline-derived CDR1 and CDR2 are SGHNT and YENEEA. The CDR3 DNA reads TGTGCCAGCAGCCCCTCCCCTTGGGGCTCCCTCACCGGGGAGCTGTTTTTT. Protein sequence: CASSPSPWGSLTGELFF.

In DNA form, the CDR3 reads TGCGCCAGCAGCCAAGATTCAGGGTTCGCGAACACCGGGGAGCTGTTTTTT. Amino acids: CASSQDSGFANTGELFF. This sequence joins TRBV4-3 and TRBJ2-2, with D perhaps TRBD1 (5 bases). V was pared by 0 bases and J by 0 bases, with 11 bases between. CDR1 is LGHNA and CDR2 is YSLEER in the germline V gene. The CDR3 sequence is 17 residues long.

The J gene is TRBJ2-1, the V gene TRBV3-1 (or the pseudogene TRBV3-2); D remains ambiguous. CDR3 size: 17 residues. The V gene's germline CDR1 is LGHDT and CDR2 YNNKEL (reference sequence). Trimming removed 3 bases at V and 1 base at J, with 16 bases between. The CDR3, as DNA: TGTGCCAGCAGCCAGAACGCACTACGACGTTCCTACAATGAGCAGTTCTTC. It yields the protein CASSQNALRRSYNEQFF.

The V call is TRBV12-3 or TRBV12-4, the J call TRBJ2-7; 9 bases are shared with TRBD2. V shed 4 bases and J 7 bases; nucleotides not matched to a gene: 5. This CDR3 is 13 amino acids long. DNA of the CDR3: TGTGCCAGCAGTTACCCGGGACTAGCAGAGCAGTACTTC. Amino acid sequence: CASSYPGLAEQYF.

This rearrangement joins TRBV13 to TRBJ2-7; D might be TRBD1 (6 bases). There are 13 residues in the CDR3. The germline CDR1 and CDR2 sequences are PRHDT and FYEKMQ (reference sequence). V lost 7 bases and J lost 3, with 13 bases in between. The CDR3 sequence is CASKPTGSYEQYF. CDR3 bases: TGTGCCAGCAAACCAACAGGGAGCTACGAGCAGTACTTC.

This clone was seen once. The rearrangement joins TRBV7-2 to TRBJ2-2; D gene uncertain. The CDR3 sequence is 16 residues long. The V end lost 2 bases, the J end lost 5 bases, and 15 bases lay between the germline ends. Germline V CDR1 and CDR2: SGHTA, FQGNSA. The CDR3 DNA reads as TGTGCCAGCAGCTTAATCCGCTCTAGAGATACCGGGGAGCTGTTTTTT. The encoded protein is CASSLIRSRDTGELFF.

V gene TRBV3-1 (or the pseudogene TRBV3-2) combines with J gene TRBJ2-3, with 14 bases that match TRBD2. J gave up 1 base and V 4 bases, and 7 bases lay outside the gene matches. CDR1 and CDR2 (germline): LGHDT, YNNKEL (reference sequence). The CDR3 sequence is 18 residues long. The CDR3 coding sequence is TGTGCCAGCAGCCGGGGGACTAGCGGGAGATTCGGCACAGATACGCAGTATTTT. This gives the protein CASSRGTSGRFGTDTQYF.